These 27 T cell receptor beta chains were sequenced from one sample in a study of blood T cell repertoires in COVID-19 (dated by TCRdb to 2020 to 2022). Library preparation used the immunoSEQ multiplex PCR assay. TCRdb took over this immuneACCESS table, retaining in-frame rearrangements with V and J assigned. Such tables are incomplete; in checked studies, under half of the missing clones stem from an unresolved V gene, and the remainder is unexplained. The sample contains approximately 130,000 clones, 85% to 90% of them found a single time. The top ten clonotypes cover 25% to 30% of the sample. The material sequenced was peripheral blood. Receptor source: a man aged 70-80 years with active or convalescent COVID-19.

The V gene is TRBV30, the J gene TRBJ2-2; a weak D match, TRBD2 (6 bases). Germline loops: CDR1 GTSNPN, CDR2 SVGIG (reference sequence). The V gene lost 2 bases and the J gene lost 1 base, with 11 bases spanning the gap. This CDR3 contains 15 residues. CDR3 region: CAWSRMGGNTGELFF. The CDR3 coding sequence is TGTGCCTGGAGTCGAATGGGGGGGAACACCGGGGAGCTGTTTTTT. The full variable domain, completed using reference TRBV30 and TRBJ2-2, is SQTIHQWPATLVQPVGSPLSLECTVEGTSNPNLYWYRQAAGRGLQLLFYSVGIGQISSEVPQNLSASRPQDRQFILSSKKLLLSDSGFYLCAWSRMGGNTGELFFGEGSRLTVL.

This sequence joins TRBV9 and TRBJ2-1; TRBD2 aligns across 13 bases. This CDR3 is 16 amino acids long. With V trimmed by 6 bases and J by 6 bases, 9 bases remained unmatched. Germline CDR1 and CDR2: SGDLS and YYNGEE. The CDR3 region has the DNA TGTGCCAGCACCCGGACTAGCGGGAGTGCGCGCAATGAGCAGTTCTTC. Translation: CASTRTSGSARNEQFF.

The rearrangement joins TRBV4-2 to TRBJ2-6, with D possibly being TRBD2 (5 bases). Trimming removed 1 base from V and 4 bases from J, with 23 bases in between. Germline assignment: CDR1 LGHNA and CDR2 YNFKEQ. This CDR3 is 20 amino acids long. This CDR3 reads CASSQAGASVLAFGANVLTF. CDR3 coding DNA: TGTGCCAGCAGCCAAGCGGGCGCATCGGTCTTAGCGTTCGGGGCCAACGTCCTGACTTTC.

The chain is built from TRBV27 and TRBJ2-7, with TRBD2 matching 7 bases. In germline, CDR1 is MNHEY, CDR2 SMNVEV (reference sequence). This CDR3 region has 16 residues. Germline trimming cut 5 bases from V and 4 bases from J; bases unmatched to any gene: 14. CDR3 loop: CASSNRRGGSWYEQYF. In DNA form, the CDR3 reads TGTGCCAGCAGTAACCGGCGGGGCGGGAGCTGGTACGAGCAGTACTTC.

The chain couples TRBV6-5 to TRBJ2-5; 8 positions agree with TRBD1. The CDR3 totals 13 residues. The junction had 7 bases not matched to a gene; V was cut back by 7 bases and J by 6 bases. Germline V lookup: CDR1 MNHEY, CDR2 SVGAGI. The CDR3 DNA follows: TGTGCCAGCACTCCGACAGGGGAGAAGACCCAGTACTTC. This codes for CASTPTGEKTQYF.

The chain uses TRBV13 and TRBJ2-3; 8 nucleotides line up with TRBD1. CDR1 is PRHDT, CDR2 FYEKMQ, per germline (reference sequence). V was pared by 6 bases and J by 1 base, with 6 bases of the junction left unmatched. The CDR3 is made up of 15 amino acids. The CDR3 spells CASRPMGQGTDTQYF. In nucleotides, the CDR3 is TGTGCCAGCAGACCGATGGGACAGGGCACAGATACGCAGTATTTT.

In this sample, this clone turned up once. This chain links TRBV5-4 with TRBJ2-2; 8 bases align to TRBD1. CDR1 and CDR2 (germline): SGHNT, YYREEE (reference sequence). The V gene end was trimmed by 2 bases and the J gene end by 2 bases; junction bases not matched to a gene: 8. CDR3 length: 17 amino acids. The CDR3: CASSLGRTGINTGELFF. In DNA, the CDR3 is TGTGCCAGCAGCTTAGGCCGGACAGGGATCAACACCGGGGAGCTGTTTTTT. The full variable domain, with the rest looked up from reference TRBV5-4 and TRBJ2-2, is ETGVTQSPTHLIKTRGQQVTLRCSSQSGHNTVSWYQQALGQGPQFIFQYYREEENGRGNFPPRFSGLQFPNYSSELNVNALELDDSALYLCASSLGRTGINTGELFFGEGSRLTVL.

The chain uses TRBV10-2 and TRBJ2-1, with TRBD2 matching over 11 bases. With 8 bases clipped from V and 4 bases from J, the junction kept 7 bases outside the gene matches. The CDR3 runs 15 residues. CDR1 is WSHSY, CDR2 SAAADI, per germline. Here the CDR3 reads CASRPLAGAYNEQFF. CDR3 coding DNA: TGCGCCAGCCGGCCACTAGCGGGAGCTTACAATGAGCAGTTCTTC.

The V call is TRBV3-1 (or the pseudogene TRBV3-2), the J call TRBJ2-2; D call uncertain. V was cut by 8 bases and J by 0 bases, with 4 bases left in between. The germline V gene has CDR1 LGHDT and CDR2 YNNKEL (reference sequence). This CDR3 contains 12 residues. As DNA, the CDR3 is TGTGCCAGCGTAGCGAACACCGGGGAGCTGTTTTTT. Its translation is CASVANTGELFF.

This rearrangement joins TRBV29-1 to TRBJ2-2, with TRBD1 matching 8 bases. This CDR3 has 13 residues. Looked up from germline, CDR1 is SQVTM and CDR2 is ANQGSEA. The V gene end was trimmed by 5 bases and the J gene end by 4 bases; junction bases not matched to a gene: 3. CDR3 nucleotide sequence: TGCAGCGTTTCGACAGGGGCCACCGGGGAGCTGTTTTTT. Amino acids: CSVSTGATGELFF.

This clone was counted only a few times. The CDR3 loop is CASTLSPGDFGYTF. In DNA form, the CDR3 reads TGTGCCAGCACCTTATCTCCGGGGGATTTCGGCTACACCTTC. This rearrangement joins TRBV6-5 to TRBJ1-2; D perhaps matches TRBD1 (5 bases). The germline V gene encodes CDR1 MNHEY and CDR2 SVGAGI. The CDR3 extends over 14 amino acids. Deletions cut 7 bases from V and 8 bases from J, with 20 bases between.

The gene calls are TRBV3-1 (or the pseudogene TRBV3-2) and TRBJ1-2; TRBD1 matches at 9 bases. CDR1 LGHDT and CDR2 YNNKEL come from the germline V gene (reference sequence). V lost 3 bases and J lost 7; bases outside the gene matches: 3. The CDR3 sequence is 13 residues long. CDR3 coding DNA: TGTGCCAGCAGCCAGAGGGGACAGGGTGGCTACACCTTC. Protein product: CASSQRGQGGYTF.

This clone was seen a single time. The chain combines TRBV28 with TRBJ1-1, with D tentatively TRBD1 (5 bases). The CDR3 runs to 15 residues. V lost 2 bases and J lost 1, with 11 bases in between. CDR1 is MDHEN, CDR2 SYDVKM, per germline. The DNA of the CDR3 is TGTGCCAGCAGTTTACGGGCAGGGCCGAACACTGAAGCTTTCTTT. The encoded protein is CASSLRAGPNTEAFF.

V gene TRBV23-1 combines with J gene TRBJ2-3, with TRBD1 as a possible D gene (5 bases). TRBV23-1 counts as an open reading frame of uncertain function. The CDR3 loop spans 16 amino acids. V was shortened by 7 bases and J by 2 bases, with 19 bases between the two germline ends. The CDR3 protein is CASITPGGRATDTQYF. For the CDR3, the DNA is TGCGCCAGCATCACCCCCGGCGGCAGGGCCACAGATACGCAGTATTTT.

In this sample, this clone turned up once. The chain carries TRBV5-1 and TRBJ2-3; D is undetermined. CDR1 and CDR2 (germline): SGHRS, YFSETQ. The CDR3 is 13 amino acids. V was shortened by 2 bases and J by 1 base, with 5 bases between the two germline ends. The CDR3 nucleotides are TGCGCCAGCAGCTTCTCGGGCACAGATACGCAGTATTTT. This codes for CASSFSGTDTQYF.

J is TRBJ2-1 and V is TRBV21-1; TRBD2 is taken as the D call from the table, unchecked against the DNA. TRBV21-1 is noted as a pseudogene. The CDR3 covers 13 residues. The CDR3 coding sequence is TGTGCCAGCAGGAAGCGGGAGAGTGATGAGCAGTTCTTC. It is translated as CASRKRESDEQFF.

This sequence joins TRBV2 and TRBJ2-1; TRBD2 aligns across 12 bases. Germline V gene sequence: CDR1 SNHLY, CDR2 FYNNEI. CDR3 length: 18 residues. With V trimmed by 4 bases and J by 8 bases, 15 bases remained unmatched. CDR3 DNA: TGTGCCAGCAGTGGACTGCTTCTAGCGGGAGGGCCGGGAGATGAGCAGTTCTTC. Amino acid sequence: CASSGLLLAGGPGDEQFF.

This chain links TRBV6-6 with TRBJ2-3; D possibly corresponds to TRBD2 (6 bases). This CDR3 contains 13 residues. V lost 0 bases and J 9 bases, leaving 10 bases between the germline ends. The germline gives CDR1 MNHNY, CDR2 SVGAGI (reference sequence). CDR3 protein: CASSYSGRSTQYF. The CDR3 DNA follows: TGTGCCAGCAGTTACTCAGGGAGGTCGACGCAGTATTTT.

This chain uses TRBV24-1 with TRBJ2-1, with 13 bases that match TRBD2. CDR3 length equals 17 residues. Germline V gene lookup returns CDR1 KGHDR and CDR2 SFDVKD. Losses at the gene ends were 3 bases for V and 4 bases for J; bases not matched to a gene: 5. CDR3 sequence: CATSDRLAGGRYNEQFF. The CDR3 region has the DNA TGTGCCACCAGTGATAGACTAGCGGGAGGAAGGTACAATGAGCAGTTCTTC.

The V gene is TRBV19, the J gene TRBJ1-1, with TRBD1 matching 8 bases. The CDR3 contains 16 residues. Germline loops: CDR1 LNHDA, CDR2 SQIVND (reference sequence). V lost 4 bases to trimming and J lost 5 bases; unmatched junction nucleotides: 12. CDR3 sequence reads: CASSKRSQGAGTEAFF. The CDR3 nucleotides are TGTGCCAGTAGTAAAAGGAGTCAGGGGGCGGGAACTGAAGCTTTCTTT. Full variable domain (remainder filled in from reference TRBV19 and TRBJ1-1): DGGITQSPKYLFRKEGQNVTLSCEQNLNHDAMYWYRQDPGQGLRLIYYSQIVNDFQKGDIAEGYSVSREKKESFPLTVTSAQKNPTAFYLCASSKRSQGAGTEAFFGQGTRLTVV.

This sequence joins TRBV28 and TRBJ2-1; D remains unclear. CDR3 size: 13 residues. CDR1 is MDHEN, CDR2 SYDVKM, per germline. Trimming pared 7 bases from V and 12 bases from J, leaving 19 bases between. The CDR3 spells CASTPPLGLAQFF. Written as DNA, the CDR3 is TGTGCCAGCACACCTCCCCTTGGGTTAGCGCAGTTCTTC. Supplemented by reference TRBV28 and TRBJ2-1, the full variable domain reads DVKVTQSSRYLVKRTGEKVFLECVQDMDHENMFWYRQDPGLGLRLIYFSYDVKMKEKGDIPEGYSVSREKKERFSLILESASTNQTSMYLCASTPPLGLAQFFGPGTRLTVL.

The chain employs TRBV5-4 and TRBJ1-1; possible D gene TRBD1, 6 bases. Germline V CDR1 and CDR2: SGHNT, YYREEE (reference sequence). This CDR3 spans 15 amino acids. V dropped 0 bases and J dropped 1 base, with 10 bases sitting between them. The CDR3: CASSLAGRGNTEAFF. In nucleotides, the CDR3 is TGTGCCAGCAGCTTGGCGGGCAGGGGGAACACTGAAGCTTTCTTT.

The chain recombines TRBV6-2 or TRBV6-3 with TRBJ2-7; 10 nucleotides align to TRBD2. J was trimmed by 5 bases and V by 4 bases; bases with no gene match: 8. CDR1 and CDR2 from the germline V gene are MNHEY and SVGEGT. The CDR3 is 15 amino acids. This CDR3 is CASSFPSSGRHEQYF. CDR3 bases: TGTGCCAGCAGTTTCCCTTCTAGCGGGAGACACGAGCAGTACTTC.

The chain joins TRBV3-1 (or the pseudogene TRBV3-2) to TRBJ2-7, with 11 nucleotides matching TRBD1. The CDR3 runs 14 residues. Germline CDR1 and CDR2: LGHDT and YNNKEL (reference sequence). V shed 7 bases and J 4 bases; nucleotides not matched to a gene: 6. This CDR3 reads CASTGDRGSYEQYF. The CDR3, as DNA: TGTGCCAGCACCGGGGACAGGGGGTCGTACGAGCAGTACTTC.

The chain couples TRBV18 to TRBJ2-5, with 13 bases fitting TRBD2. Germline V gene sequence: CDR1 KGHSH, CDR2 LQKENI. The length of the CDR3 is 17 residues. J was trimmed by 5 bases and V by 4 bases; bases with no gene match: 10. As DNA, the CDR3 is TGTGCCAGCTCACTAACACTAGCGGGAGGGCCAGAGGAGACCCAGTACTTC. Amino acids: CASSLTLAGGPEETQYF.

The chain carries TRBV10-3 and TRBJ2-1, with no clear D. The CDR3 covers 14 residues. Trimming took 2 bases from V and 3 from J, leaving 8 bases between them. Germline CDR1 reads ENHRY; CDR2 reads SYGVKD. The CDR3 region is CAISEGGVYNEQFF. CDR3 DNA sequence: TGTGCCATCAGTGAGGGCGGAGTCTACAATGAGCAGTTCTTC.

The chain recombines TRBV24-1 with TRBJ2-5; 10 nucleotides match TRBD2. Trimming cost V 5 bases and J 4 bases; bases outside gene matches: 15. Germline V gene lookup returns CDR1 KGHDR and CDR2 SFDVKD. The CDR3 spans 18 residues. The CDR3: CATSAKTASGSFGETQYF. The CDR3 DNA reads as TGTGCCACCAGTGCCAAGACGGCTAGCGGGAGTTTTGGAGAGACCCAGTACTTC.